This TCR beta chain was captured by sequencing in a study of type 1 and type 2 diabetes patients. Study-wide context: CD4+ or CD8+ T cells were positively selected from PBMCs with microbeads.

Amplification started from genomic DNA. Multiplex PCR with 30 forward and 13 reverse primers amplified the TCR beta CDR3. TCRdb independently ran MiXCR on the multiplex PCR reads; one entry per CDR3 protein. The table shows more than 250,000 distinct CDR3 sequences, with roughly 50% occurring only once. V was shortened by 1 base and J by 5 bases, with 6 bases between the two germline ends. The CDR3 length is 14 residues. The V gene is TRBV12-3 or TRBV12-4, the J gene TRBJ1-6; D is unclear. The specimen sequenced was peripheral blood mononuclear cells (PBMCs). The receptor was isolated from a man younger than 35 with type 2 diabetes. The CDR3 DNA sequence: TGTGCCAGCAGTTTAGGGCAGCATAATTCACCCCTCCACTTT. Its protein product is CASSLGQHNSPLHF.